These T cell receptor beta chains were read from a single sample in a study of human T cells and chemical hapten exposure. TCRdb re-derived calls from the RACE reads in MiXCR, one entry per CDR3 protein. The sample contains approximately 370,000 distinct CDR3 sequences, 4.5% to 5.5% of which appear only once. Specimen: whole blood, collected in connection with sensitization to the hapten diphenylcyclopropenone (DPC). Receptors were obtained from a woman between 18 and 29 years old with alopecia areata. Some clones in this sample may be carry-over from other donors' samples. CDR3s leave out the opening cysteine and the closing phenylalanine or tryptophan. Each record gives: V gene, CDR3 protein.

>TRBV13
ASSIGHLNTEAF
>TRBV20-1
SAYTVGEQY
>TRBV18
ASSPTRGVSYEQY
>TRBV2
ASRGLQETQY
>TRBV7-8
ASSSKTGVDNYGYT
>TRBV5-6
ASSPRRQSTDTQY
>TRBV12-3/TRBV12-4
ASSTPTRGNEQF
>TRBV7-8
ASSPAGAGGLDTQY
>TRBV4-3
ASSQDLGVADEQY
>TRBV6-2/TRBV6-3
ASSYGLAGGNEQF
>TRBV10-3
AIRAPGENSPLH
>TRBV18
ASSRTGGRGMNTEAF
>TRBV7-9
ASSPDLTGTDTQY
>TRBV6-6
ASSYFGGATDTQY
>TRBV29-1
SVDVRNRGGGYT
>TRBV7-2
ASSFLVTGETQY
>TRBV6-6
ASSGPEDTQY
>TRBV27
ASSPTSFRYEAF
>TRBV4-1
ASSQTGVLYNEQF
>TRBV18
ASSPPGTEAYEQY
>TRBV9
ASSVVTNTGELF
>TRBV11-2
AGRDSGETQY
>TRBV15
ATSRGLSEKLF
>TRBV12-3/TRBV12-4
ASSPTSGGARQETQY
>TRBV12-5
ASGLRPTEAF
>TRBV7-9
ASSTRDGGGEQY
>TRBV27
ASSLGLVGTDTQY
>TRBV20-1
SARADRGYAEAF
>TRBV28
ASWAGGQAYEQY
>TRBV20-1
SARDSLSSYEQY
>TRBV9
ASSLSGGAKDTQY
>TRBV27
ASSNGQGLHYQPQH
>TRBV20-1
SARPPGIYSYEQY
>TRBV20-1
SARYPGQGYGYT
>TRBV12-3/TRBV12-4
ASSLVERGRNTGELF
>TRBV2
ASSDWRRDEQF
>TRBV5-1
ASSPVGGHYEQY
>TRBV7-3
ASSLNAADYSTDTQY
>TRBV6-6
ASSRASLNTEAF
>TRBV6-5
ASSYGTDPTNSPLH
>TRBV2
ASCRFYGYT
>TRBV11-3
ASSSYGTGSHNEQF
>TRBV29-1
STRTGGFQNEQF
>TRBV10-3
AISTGFGVTEAF
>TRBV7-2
ASSFQTADWTALRGKLF
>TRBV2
ASSETSAIGQGAHT
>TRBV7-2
ANTRGRGKDGYT
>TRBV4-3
ASSQKGTGGYNEQF
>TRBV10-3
AISESYLRGGEQF
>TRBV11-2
ASSPRLAGYQETQY
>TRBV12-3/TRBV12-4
ASSTVEGKRSGELF
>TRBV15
ATSRVPSPLH
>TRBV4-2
ASSAGAAYEQY
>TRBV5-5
ASSAITGTDTQY
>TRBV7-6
ASSLGVRTEAF
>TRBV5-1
ASSSQGSTNEKLF